Below, 20 T cell receptor beta chains from the same sample are listed, as sequenced in a study of blood T cell repertoires in COVID-19. Using immunoSEQ multiplex PCR, the repertoire was profiled, and TCRdb retains in-frame clones only, with some absent. Found here are roughly 340,000 clones, roughly 86% of them singletons; the top ten hold 6% to 8.5%. The sample consisted of peripheral blood. Every receptor here comes from a woman aged 70-85 years with COVID-19, enrolled during active disease.

This chain uses TRBV2 with TRBJ1-1; 9 bases fit TRBD1. The CDR3 loop spans 14 amino acids. In germline, CDR1 is SNHLY, CDR2 FYNNEI. V lost 7 bases, J lost 0 bases, and 3 bases stayed unmatched. The CDR3 DNA is TGTGCCAGCATTTGGGACAGGGTGAACACTGAAGCTTTCTTT. As protein: CASIWDRVNTEAFF.

The chain joins TRBV7-2 to TRBJ1-6, with D maybe TRBD1 (5 bases). Germline loops: CDR1 SGHTA, CDR2 FQGNSA. The CDR3 totals 15 residues. With 2 bases removed from V and 7 bases from J, the gap between germline ends came to 12 bases. The CDR3: CASSLITGGNSPLHF. The CDR3 DNA is TGTGCCAGCAGCTTAATAACAGGAGGGAATTCACCCCTCCACTTT.

The genes are TRBV5-3 and TRBJ1-1, with D unclear. TRBV5-3 is an ORF; its function is uncertain. This CDR3 region has 14 residues. Trimming left V 4 bases short and J 1 base short, with 11 bases between. The CDR3 nucleotides are TGTGCCAGAAGCCGAAAAACTGGGAACACTGAAGCTTTCTTT. Its protein is CARSRKTGNTEAFF.

J is TRBJ1-4 and V is TRBV27; perhaps TRBD1 as D (5 bases). CDR1 and CDR2 (germline): MNHEY, SMNVEV (reference sequence). The V end was cut by 8 bases, the J end by 10 bases, with 20 bases between. This CDR3 contains 14 residues. The CDR3 region is CASGVYAGRSKLFF. DNA of the CDR3: TGTGCCAGCGGGGTTTACGCAGGGCGGTCAAAACTGTTTTTT.

This sequence joins TRBV7-3 and TRBJ2-3, with 8 bases matching TRBD2. There are 14 residues in the CDR3. Germline assignment: CDR1 SGHTA and CDR2 FQGTGA. V trimming: 3 bases; J trimming: 2 bases; junction bases outside the gene matches: 1. This CDR3 reads CASSLGLVTDTQYF. DNA for the CDR3: TGTGCCAGCAGCTTGGGACTAGTCACAGATACGCAGTATTTT.

The CDR3 DNA reads TGTGCCAGCAGTCCGAGGGGGGAGCTGTTTTTT. Encoded protein: CASSPRGELFF. The V and J genes are TRBV6-2 or TRBV6-3 and TRBJ2-2, with D uncertain. V was trimmed by 5 bases and J by 8 bases, leaving 6 bases between them. CDR3 length equals 11 residues. Germline CDR1 reads MNHEY; CDR2 reads SVGEGT.

This chain uses TRBV5-6 with TRBJ1-6, with 7 positions matching TRBD1. CDR3 length: 16 residues. CDR1 is SGHDT, CDR2 YYEEEE, per germline. V shed 6 bases, J shed 9 bases, and the junction held 15 bases outside the gene matches. The CDR3 sequence: CASISRGGRPSSPLHF. The CDR3 nucleotides read TGTGCCAGCATTAGCCGAGGGGGCAGGCCGTCTTCACCCCTCCACTTT.

The V gene is TRBV20-1, the J gene TRBJ1-3, with D maybe TRBD1 (6 bases). Germline V CDR1 and CDR2: DFQATT, SNEGSKA (reference sequence). Trimming cost V 3 bases and J 2 bases, with 11 bases left between them. The CDR3 covers 14 residues. CDR3 nucleotide sequence: TGCAGTGCTAGTTACAGGGACGCTGGAAACACCATATATTTT. Its translation: CSASYRDAGNTIYF.

The genes are TRBV7-2 and TRBJ2-5, with 7 bases matching TRBD1. Germline V gives CDR1 SGHTA, CDR2 FQGNSA. J gave up 2 bases and V 5 bases, and 2 bases lay outside the gene matches. The length of the CDR3 is 13 residues. CDR3 amino acids: CASSRDRQETQYF. CDR3 DNA sequence: TGTGCCAGCAGCCGGGACAGACAAGAGACCCAGTACTTC. Variable domain in full (rest from reference TRBV7-2 and TRBJ2-5): GAGVSQSPSNKVTEKGKDVELRCDPISGHTALYWYRQSLGQGLEFLIYFQGNSAPDKSGLPSDRFSAERTGGSVSTLTIQRTQQEDSAVYLCASSRDRQETQYFGPGTRLLVL.

The rearrangement links TRBV5-6 to TRBJ1-6; D is unclear. Germline V CDR1 and CDR2: SGHDT, YYEEEE. The CDR3 has 12 amino acids. Trimming pared 2 bases from V and 9 bases from J, leaving 6 bases between. The CDR3 DNA reads TGTGCCAGCAGCTTCGGGAGTTCACCCCTCCACTTT. Amino acids: CASSFGSSPLHF.

V usage is TRBV9 and J usage is TRBJ2-7; 7 bases agree with TRBD1. The CDR3 covers 14 residues. V trimming: 0 bases; J trimming: 2 bases; junction bases outside the gene matches: 2. CDR1 and CDR2 from the germline V gene are SGDLS and YYNGEE. The CDR3 spells CASSVDQGAYEQYF. The CDR3 coding sequence is TGTGCCAGCAGCGTAGACCAGGGGGCCTACGAGCAGTACTTC.

The V gene is TRBV14, the J gene TRBJ2-5; D unclear. Trimming removed 0 bases from V and 9 bases from J, with 5 bases in between. Germline V gives CDR1 SGHDN, CDR2 FVKESK. The CDR3 runs to 11 residues. CDR3 residues: CASSQERAQYF. The DNA for the CDR3 is TGTGCCAGCAGCCAAGAACGGGCCCAGTACTTC.

Regarding this clone: Other DNA sequences in this specimen translate into the identical CDR3. The V gene is TRBV9, the J gene TRBJ1-6, with a tentative D call TRBD1 (6 bases). CDR1 is SGDLS and CDR2 is YYNGEE in the germline V gene. Trimming left V 0 bases short and J 7 bases short, with 11 bases between. The CDR3 spans 15 residues. CDR3 protein: CASSVDQGTNSPLHF. The CDR3 bases are TGTGCCAGCAGCGTAGATCAGGGGACGAATTCACCCCTCCACTTT.

The rearrangement uses TRBV14 and TRBJ2-7; tentative D call: TRBD2 (6 bases). The CDR3 consists of 13 residues. Between the trimmed V and J ends, which lost 1 base and 2 bases, there was a span of 6 bases. Germline values: CDR1 SGHDN, CDR2 FVKESK. The CDR3 reads CASSQGLAYEQYF. In DNA, the CDR3 is TGTGCCAGCAGCCAAGGACTAGCCTACGAGCAGTACTTC. The entire variable domain, with the rest obtained from reference TRBV14 and TRBJ2-7, is as follows: EAGVTQFPSHSVIEKGQTVTLRCDPISGHDNLYWYRRVMGKEIKFLLHFVKESKQDESGMPNNRFLAERTGGTYSTLKVQPAELEDSGVYFCASSQGLAYEQYFGPGTRLTVT.

The chain couples TRBV28 to TRBJ2-6; the match to TRBD1 covers 9 bases. The CDR3 contains 17 residues. J lost 2 bases, V lost 0 bases, and 2 bases had no gene match. CDR1 is MDHEN, CDR2 SYDVKM, per germline. CDR3 nucleotides: TGTGCCAGCAGTTTATGGACAGGGGGGGCTGGGGCCAACGTCCTGACTTTC. It is translated as CASSLWTGGAGANVLTF.

V gene TRBV3-1 (or the pseudogene TRBV3-2) combines with J gene TRBJ2-3; TRBD2 aligns across 15 bases. CDR3 length: 17 amino acids. Germline-derived CDR1 and CDR2 are LGHDT and YNNKEL (reference sequence). The junction had 4 bases not matched to a gene; V was cut back by 5 bases and J by 1 base. CDR3 bases: TGTGCCAGCAGCGGACTAGCGGGGGGGCATGGCACAGATACGCAGTATTTT. Its protein product is CASSGLAGGHGTDTQYF.

Comment on this clone: At one of its ends the junction is not consistent with the germline gene, which may arise from a read error. This rearrangement joins TRBV28 to TRBJ2-5; TRBD1 matches 7 bases. The CDR3 contains 14 residues. Germline V gene lookup returns CDR1 MDHEN and CDR2 SYDVKM. The CDR3 here is CASSSNRGQEAQYF. CDR3 nucleotides: TGTGCCAGCAGTTCCAACAGGGGTCAAGAGGCCCAGTACTTC.

The chain has TRBV5-5 and TRBJ2-7, with D possibly TRBD2 on 5 matching bases. The CDR3 has 12 residues. Per the germline V gene, CDR1 is SGHKS and CDR2 is YYEKEE (reference sequence). The ends were cut back, 4 bases at V and 4 bases at J, with 9 bases in the middle. CDR3 amino acids: CASSMGSYEQYF. DNA for the CDR3: TGTGCCAGCAGCATGGGGAGTTACGAGCAGTACTTC.

The rearrangement joins TRBV12-5 to TRBJ1-1; the D gene is possibly TRBD1 (5 bases). This CDR3 comprises 13 residues. Trimming shortened V by 6 bases and J by 3 bases, and 11 bases separated the two germline ends. Germline-derived CDR1 and CDR2 are LGHNT and FRNRAP. DNA of the CDR3: TGTGCTAGTGGAGAGGAGGGGTACACTGAAGCTTTCTTT. Translating gives CASGEEGYTEAFF.

CDR3 DNA: TGTGCCACCAGTTCGGGGGGTGGGACAGGGGGGAATACGCAGTATTTT. Translating it yields CATSSGGGTGGNTQYF. This rearrangement joins TRBV24-1 to TRBJ2-3, with 11 bases that match TRBD1. V shed 6 bases and J 7 bases; nucleotides not matched to a gene: 11. The CDR3 is 16 amino acids. Looked up from germline, CDR1 is KGHDR and CDR2 is SFDVKD.